This T cell receptor (beta chain) comes out of a study of T cell responses to AZD1222 COVID-19 vaccine. General study results and limits: Elevations in Spike-specific TCR breadth and depth followed administration of two AZD1222 doses. Clonal diversity may have been underestimated, and the donors were mostly white British, with more females than males.

Germline V CDR1 and CDR2: LNHDA, SQIVND (reference sequence). CDR3 length equals 15 residues. Deletions cut 3 bases from V and 9 bases from J, with 19 bases between. Here immunoSEQ multiplex PCR was the method, and the copy in TCRdb shows in-frame clones only, minus some. The table includes about 94,000 clones, roughly 90% detected once. Note on this clone: Its specificity is not known.

Here the sequenced sample was peripheral blood, taken on day 0 of AZD1222 vaccination. The sequence was obtained from an adult in good health. The rearrangement links TRBV19 to TRBJ2-3; possible D gene TRBD1, 7 bases. For the CDR3, the DNA is TGTGCCAGTAGTATTGGAGCAGGGGGGAGAAGGACGCAGTATTTT. Its protein is CASSIGAGGRRTQYF.